The clone carrying this T cell receptor (beta chain) has a handful of counts. Its antigen is unknown. The CDR3 extends 3 residues past the end of the read, so its final part is completed from the germline J gene. The entry originates in a study of T cell clonality in common variable immunodeficiency. Findings and limits, study-wide: In common variable immunodeficiency, TCR beta chains reportedly carried fewer deletions and N-nucleotide insertions.

V was pared by 1 base and J by 5 bases, with 12 bases between. The CDR3 covers 15 residues. Germline V gives CDR1 SGHNT, CDR2 YENEEA. Using immunoSEQ multiplex PCR, the repertoire was profiled, and TCRdb retains in-frame clones only, with some absent. This sample includes 16,000 or so clones with no singletons; its ten biggest clones take up 13% to 15%. The TCR sequence derives from a human donor with common variable immunodeficiency. The gene calls are TRBV11-3 and TRBJ2-1; no firm D call. Sequences were obtained from peripheral blood mononuclear cells. CDR3 DNA (partial): TGTGCCAGCAGCTTAGGGATTAGCTTTAACAATGAG. Its translation is CASSLGISFNNE. The whole CDR3 sequence reads CASSLGISFNNEQFF.